Below are 32 T cell receptor beta chains sequenced from a single sample in a study of vaccination and CD4 T cells after COVID-19. The treatment was: roughly nine-day PBMC culture with coronavirus spike peptide pools or control peptides (ViraFEST assay). These receptors lack a known antigen. Cultured CD4+ T-cell DNA underwent Oncomine TCR Beta short-read sequencing. TCRdb itself ran the PCR reads through MiXCR, one entry per CDR3 protein. The table lists around 20,000 distinct CDR3 sequences, approximately 48% of them singletons, with 5% to 7% in the top ten. Specimen: CD4+ T cells from blood, cultured in vitro. The receptors shown here come from a human donor who had recovered from COVID-19.

A few counts support this clonotype. The CDR3 reads CSAPSFTTDTQYF. The CDR3, as DNA: TGCAGTGCCCCCAGCTTCACCACAGATACGCAGTATTTT. This chain uses TRBV20-1 with TRBJ2-3; D is undetermined. Germline CDR1 and CDR2: DFQATT and SNEGSKA (reference sequence). V was cut by 6 bases and J by 2 bases, with 12 bases left in between. The CDR3 length is 13 residues.

This clonotype was recorded a few times. The genes are TRBV7-9 and TRBJ1-1; the match to TRBD1 covers 9 bases. CDR1 is SEHNR and CDR2 is FQNEAQ in the germline V gene (reference sequence). The CDR3 extends over 14 amino acids. Trimming cost V 5 bases and J 7 bases; bases outside gene matches: 8. CDR3 amino acids: CASSLHRTGDEAFF. DNA for the CDR3: TGTGCCAGCAGCCTCCACCGGACAGGGGATGAAGCTTTCTTT.

Comment on this clonotype: At one of its ends the junction is not consistent with the germline gene, which may arise from a read error. This chain uses TRBV2 with TRBJ2-1, with unresolved D. There are 12 residues in the CDR3. Looked up from germline, CDR1 is SNHLY and CDR2 is FYNNEI. This CDR3 reads CASREARNEQFF. The CDR3 nucleotides are TGTGCCAGCCGTGAAGCCAGAAATGAGCAGTTCTTC. Variable domain in full (rest from reference TRBV2 and TRBJ2-1): EPEVTQTPSHQVTQMGQEVILRCVPISNHLYFYWYRQILGQKVEFLVSFYNNEISEKSEIFDDQFSVERPDGSNFTLKIRSTKLEDSAMYFCASREARNEQFFGPGTRLTVL.

This clonotype was found a few times. The chain employs TRBV2 and TRBJ1-6; maybe TRBD1 (5 bases). V was clipped by 7 bases and J by 8 bases, with 18 bases between them. The CDR3 loop spans 15 amino acids. Germline CDR1 and CDR2: SNHLY and FYNNEI. The CDR3 sequence: CASTLRAGRDSPLHF. CDR3 DNA: TGTGCCAGCACCCTACGGGCAGGGAGGGATTCACCCCTCCACTTT.

This clonotype is a singleton in its sample. V and J are TRBV2 and TRBJ2-7; D may be TRBD1 or TRBD2 (5 bases each). V dropped 7 bases and J dropped 5 bases, with 9 bases sitting between them. The CDR3 loop spans 11 amino acids. Germline CDR1 and CDR2: SNHLY and FYNNEI. CDR3 sequence reads: CASIQGHEQYF. The CDR3, as DNA: TGTGCCAGCATTCAGGGACACGAGCAGTACTTC.

V and J are TRBV10-1 and TRBJ2-7; 8 nucleotides agree with TRBD1. V gave up 0 bases and J gave up 5 bases; unmatched junction bases: 9. The CDR3 has 16 residues. Germline V CDR1 and CDR2: WNHNN, SYGVQD (reference sequence). Written as DNA, the CDR3 is TGCGCCAGCAGTGAGTCTGGCAGGGGGCGCAGGGACGAGCAGTACTTC. Translated: CASSESGRGRRDEQYF.

This chain connects TRBV21-1 to TRBJ2-5; TRBD2 reflects the table's D call only, with no check against the DNA. TRBV21-1 is listed as a pseudogene. The CDR3 covers 17 residues. The CDR3 spells CASSKPSETSFGETQYF. Here the CDR3 DNA reads TGTGCCAGCAGCAAGCCTTCCGAGACTAGCTTTGGGGAGACCCAGTACTTC.

This chain connects TRBV14 to TRBJ2-1; 10 bases map to TRBD2. The V gene end was trimmed by 4 bases and the J gene end by 5 bases; junction bases not matched to a gene: 8. CDR3 length: 16 residues. Germline V lookup: CDR1 SGHDN, CDR2 FVKESK. CDR3 bases: TGTGCCAGCAGCCCGTTAGCGGGGGGACCCAACAATGAGCAGTTCTTC. Protein: CASSPLAGGPNNEQFF.

This clonotype was found a few times. The CDR3 spells CASSEQNYSNQPQHF. The CDR3 bases are TGTGCCAGCAGTGAACAGAATTATAGCAATCAGCCCCAGCATTTT. This chain connects TRBV2 to TRBJ1-5; D is unclear. Germline V gives CDR1 SNHLY, CDR2 FYNNEI. V lost 2 bases, J lost 0 bases, and 8 bases lay in between. The CDR3 covers 15 residues. Drawing the rest from reference TRBV2 and TRBJ1-5, the complete variable domain is EPEVTQTPSHQVTQMGQEVILRCVPISNHLYFYWYRQILGQKVEFLVSFYNNEISEKSEIFDDQFSVERPDGSNFTLKIRSTKLEDSAMYFCASSEQNYSNQPQHFGDGTRLSIL.

V is TRBV24-1 and J is TRBJ2-2; 7 positions agree with TRBD1. There are 16 residues in the CDR3. Germline trimming cut 4 bases from V and 7 bases from J; bases unmatched to any gene: 11. Germline values: CDR1 KGHDR, CDR2 SFDVKD. This CDR3 reads CATSDRTTGSGGELFF. The CDR3, as DNA: TGTGCCACCAGTGACCGGACGACAGGGTCCGGCGGGGAGCTGTTTTTT.

This clonotype was seen more than once but under ten times. V and J are TRBV24-1 and TRBJ2-2, with D perhaps given as TRBD1 or TRBD2 (5 bases each). The V gene lost 4 bases and the J gene lost 2 bases, with 10 bases spanning the gap. Germline V gene lookup returns CDR1 KGHDR and CDR2 SFDVKD. This CDR3 is built from 15 residues. The CDR3 bases are TGTGCCACCAGTGAGACGAGGGGAAACACCGGGGAGCTGTTTTTT. This encodes CATSETRGNTGELFF.

This clonotype was recorded once. This sequence joins TRBV30 and TRBJ2-1, with TRBD2 identical over 10 bases. There are 14 residues in the CDR3. CDR1 and CDR2 (germline): GTSNPN, SVGIG (reference sequence). Trimming at V came to 5 bases and at J to 5 bases, leaving 6 bases not matched to a gene. The CDR3 DNA reads as TGTGCCTGGGCTAGCGGGAGTGCCGACAATGAGCAGTTCTTC. This encodes CAWASGSADNEQFF. The full variable domain, with the rest looked up from reference TRBV30 and TRBJ2-1, is SQTIHQWPATLVQPVGSPLSLECTVEGTSNPNLYWYRQAAGRGLQLLFYSVGIGQISSEVPQNLSASRPQDRQFILSSKKLLLSDSGFYLCAWASGSADNEQFFGPGTRLTVL.

The chain recombines TRBV24-1 with TRBJ2-3; the D gene could be TRBD1 or TRBD2 (5 bases each). The V end lost 7 bases, the J end lost 5 bases, and 12 bases lay between the germline ends. Germline-derived CDR1 and CDR2 are KGHDR and SFDVKD. The CDR3 is made up of 13 amino acids. The CDR3 DNA follows: TGTGCCACCAGCCGAGGGGTGGTAGATACGCAGTATTTT. Its protein is CATSRGVVDTQYF.

This clonotype was seen more than once but under ten times. The CDR3, as DNA: TGCAGTGCTAGTTGGGACAGGGTACAAGAGACCCAGTACTTC. Protein product: CSASWDRVQETQYF. The chain is built from TRBV20-1 and TRBJ2-5, with TRBD1 identical over 9 bases. Trimming cost V 3 bases and J 2 bases; bases outside gene matches: 4. This CDR3 is 14 amino acids long. Per germline, CDR1 DFQATT and CDR2 SNEGSKA (reference sequence).

The rearrangement links TRBV7-3 to TRBJ2-2; the D gene is possibly TRBD2 (7 bases). CDR3 size: 15 residues. CDR1 is SGHTA, CDR2 FQGTGA, per germline. Trimming removed 5 bases at V and 0 bases at J, with 10 bases between. CDR3 sequence: CASSIGGANTGELFF. As DNA, the CDR3 is TGTGCCAGCAGCATAGGGGGGGCGAACACCGGGGAGCTGTTTTTT.

This clonotype was seen a few times. The gene calls are TRBV18 and TRBJ1-1, with D possibly TRBD1 on 5 matching bases. V was pared by 2 bases and J by 0 bases, with 7 bases between. The CDR3 is 14 residues long. From germline, CDR1 is KGHSH and CDR2 LQKENI. The CDR3 DNA sequence: TGTGCCAGCTCACCAAGGGGAATGAACACTGAAGCTTTCTTT. It yields the protein CASSPRGMNTEAFF.

The genes are TRBV6-4 and TRBJ1-5; no clear D. Per germline, CDR1 MRHNA and CDR2 SNTAGT. The CDR3 runs to 13 residues. The V end was cut by 4 bases, the J end by 5 bases, with 9 bases between. The CDR3 loop is CASSAEYHQPQHF. The CDR3 DNA reads TGTGCCAGCAGTGCGGAGTACCATCAGCCCCAGCATTTT.

V usage is TRBV7-3 and J usage is TRBJ2-1, with 7 bases identical to TRBD2. In germline, CDR1 is SGHTA, CDR2 FQGTGA. CDR3 length: 16 amino acids. Germline trimming cut 4 bases from V and 6 bases from J; bases unmatched to any gene: 12. The CDR3 sequence: CASSSLGGKGPNEQFF. The CDR3 DNA reads TGTGCCAGCAGCTCCCTCGGGGGGAAGGGCCCCAATGAGCAGTTCTTC.

There are a few counts of this clonotype. V is TRBV6-5 and J is TRBJ2-7; D call uncertain. The CDR3 is made up of 13 amino acids. The germline V and J ends were trimmed by 2 bases and 2 bases, with 7 bases remaining between them. Germline V lookup: CDR1 MNHEY, CDR2 SVGAGI. Here the CDR3 reads CASSYRPAYEQYF. The CDR3 bases are TGTGCCAGCAGTTACCGACCCGCCTACGAGCAGTACTTC.

V is TRBV28 and J is TRBJ2-7; D may be TRBD2 (6 bases). Trimming stripped 6 bases from V and 3 bases from J, with 18 bases between. The length of the CDR3 is 15 residues. The germline V gene has CDR1 MDHEN and CDR2 SYDVKM. CDR3 residues: CASRLGGVANYEQYF. The CDR3 DNA is TGTGCCAGCAGACTGGGGGGAGTTGCCAACTACGAGCAGTACTTC.

This rearrangement joins TRBV20-1 to TRBJ2-5; no clear D. Germline-derived CDR1 and CDR2 are DFQATT and SNEGSKA (reference sequence). V dropped 5 bases and J dropped 5 bases, with 9 bases sitting between them. The CDR3 spans 11 residues. The CDR3 spells CSALRQETQYF. The DNA of the CDR3 is TGCAGTGCTCTCCGCCAGGAGACCCAGTACTTC.

This chain uses TRBV6-1 with TRBJ2-2, with 7 positions matching TRBD1. In germline, CDR1 is MNHNS, CDR2 SASEGT. This CDR3 comprises 16 residues. The ends lost 6 bases at V and 4 bases at J; junction bases unmatched: 11. CDR3 sequence (DNA): TGTGCCAGCAGGGCCTCGGGCAGGGGGTTCACCGGGGAGCTGTTTTTT. Residues: CASRASGRGFTGELFF.

The gene calls are TRBV7-2 and TRBJ1-2, with D possibly being TRBD1 (6 bases). Germline loops: CDR1 SGHTA, CDR2 FQGNSA. The CDR3 sequence is 15 residues long. V lost 8 bases to trimming and J lost 2 bases, with 18 bases between them. Here the CDR3 reads CASAQQGLANYGYTF. CDR3 DNA sequence: TGTGCCAGCGCTCAACAGGGACTTGCGAACTATGGCTACACCTTC. Supplemented by reference TRBV7-2 and TRBJ1-2, the full variable domain reads GAGVSQSPSNKVTEKGKDVELRCDPISGHTALYWYRQSLGQGLEFLIYFQGNSAPDKSGLPSDRFSAERTGGSVSTLTIQRTQQEDSAVYLCASAQQGLANYGYTFGSGTRLTVV.

The chain employs TRBV11-2 and TRBJ1-1; a weak D match, TRBD1 (6 bases). CDR3 size: 14 residues. V lost 1 base, J lost 5 bases, and 11 bases lay in between. Per germline, CDR1 SGHAT and CDR2 FQNNGV. The CDR3 DNA reads TGTGCCAGCAGCTTAGTCGGACAGACTACTGAAGCTTTCTTT. Translating gives CASSLVGQTTEAFF. The full variable domain, with the rest looked up from reference TRBV11-2 and TRBJ1-1, is EAGVAQSPRYKIIEKRQSVAFWCNPISGHATLYWYQQILGQGPKLLIQFQNNGVVDDSQLPKDRFSAERLKGVDSTLKIQPAKLEDSAVYLCASSLVGQTTEAFFGQGTRLTVV.

This clonotype was counted between two and nine times. The rearrangement uses TRBV20-1 and TRBJ2-7; 10 positions match TRBD2. V dropped 0 bases and J dropped 3; count of bases not matched to a gene: 5. CDR1 is DFQATT and CDR2 is SNEGSKA in the germline V gene (reference sequence). This CDR3 comprises 15 residues. CDR3 sequence: CSARDPTSGIYEQYF. The CDR3 DNA follows: TGCAGTGCTAGAGATCCCACTAGCGGGATCTACGAGCAGTACTTC.

V and J are TRBV20-1 and TRBJ2-3; D perhaps matches TRBD1 (6 bases). The germline V gene has CDR1 DFQATT and CDR2 SNEGSKA (reference sequence). V shed 0 bases and J shed 0 bases, with 10 bases lying between them. The CDR3 runs 15 residues. The CDR3 loop is CSARDLRGSTDTQYF. The CDR3 DNA follows: TGCAGTGCTAGAGATCTAAGGGGGAGCACAGATACGCAGTATTTT.

This clonotype was detected only a few times. The chain recombines TRBV20-1 with TRBJ1-4; a possible D gene is TRBD1 (6 bases). V gave up 2 bases and J gave up 5 bases, with 15 bases separating them. Germline loops: CDR1 DFQATT, CDR2 SNEGSKA (reference sequence). The CDR3 has 15 amino acids. The CDR3: CSARPPGRGNEKLFF. The CDR3, as DNA: TGCAGTGCTAGACCCCCCGGCAGGGGCAATGAAAAACTGTTTTTT.

This clonotype was detected only a few times. This chain joins TRBV6-1 and TRBJ1-1, with D possibly matching TRBD1 (6 bases). Trimming left V 6 bases short and J 4 bases short, with 15 bases between. CDR3 length: 14 residues. The germline gives CDR1 MNHNS, CDR2 SASEGT. The CDR3 coding sequence is TGTGCCAGCAGCCCGCCGGGGGCAGGCACTGAAGCTTTCTTT. Amino acids: CASSPPGAGTEAFF.

The CDR3 is CASGSSTGPRGVYEQYF. CDR3 bases: TGTGCCAGCGGCTCTTCGACAGGCCCTCGGGGTGTCTACGAGCAGTACTTC. The chain combines TRBV28 with TRBJ2-7; tentative D call: TRBD1 (6 bases). V lost 8 bases, J lost 3 bases, and 26 bases lay in between. The CDR3 has 17 amino acids. Germline V lookup: CDR1 MDHEN, CDR2 SYDVKM.

The rearrangement uses TRBV9 and TRBJ1-2; D may be TRBD1 (5 bases). V lost 3 bases, J lost 9 bases, and 27 bases lay in between. Germline V gene sequence: CDR1 SGDLS, CDR2 YYNGEE. The CDR3 loop spans 17 amino acids. CDR3 in DNA: TGTGCCAGCAGCGCCCCCCTGGGGACTGGGATTGGCGGTAGCTACACCTTC. As protein: CASSAPLGTGIGGSYTF.

The rearrangement joins TRBV7-2 to TRBJ2-1; tentatively, D is TRBD2 (5 bases). Germline V gene sequence: CDR1 SGHTA, CDR2 FQGNSA. The V and J ends lost 5 bases and 0 bases respectively, with 20 bases between them. The CDR3 sequence is 18 residues long. As DNA, the CDR3 is TGTGCCAGCAGCCTAAAGAGGGCTCTTCAAAGCTCCTACAATGAGCAGTTCTTC. Translation: CASSLKRALQSSYNEQFF.

V is TRBV4-3 and J is TRBJ2-7, with D tentatively TRBD2 (5 bases). V dropped 0 bases and J dropped 3 bases, with 15 bases sitting between them. Germline loops: CDR1 LGHNA, CDR2 YSLEER. The CDR3 runs to 16 residues. CDR3 in amino acids: CASSQDLLRGFYEQYF. The CDR3, as DNA: TGCGCCAGCAGCCAAGACCTCTTACGCGGGTTCTACGAGCAGTACTTC.